This TCR beta chain was sequenced for a study of Ad26.COV2.S vaccination and SARS-CoV-2 variants. Study information: Each vaccinee took Ad26.COV2.S intramuscularly, once or twice 56 days apart. Whole-study results and caveats: Whether participants received vaccine or placebo, their non-spike TCR breadth was similar.

Using immunoSEQ multiplex PCR, the repertoire was profiled, and TCRdb retains in-frame clones only, with some absent. Of about 350,000 clones listed, about 88% were seen once; the top ten hold approximately 5.9%. CDR1 and CDR2 (germline): SGHVS, FQNEAQ. This CDR3 contains 16 residues. The trim removed 7 bases at V and 3 bases at J, leaving 11 bases unmatched. The treatment was: some 20 received Ad26.COV2.S at low or high dose, single or two shots; several received placebo; per-sample allocation not given. At day 63 after the first vaccine or placebo injection, samples were drawn. Comment on this clone: Its specificity is not known.

V and J are TRBV7-8 and TRBJ2-2; 7 positions agree with TRBD2. Source: peripheral blood, taken in a trial of Ad26.COV2.S vaccine versus placebo. This clonotype was obtained from a person aged 18 to 59 who received the Ad26.COV2.S COVID-19 vaccine or a placebo. This CDR3 is CASTPGGSGDTGELFF. The CDR3 region has the DNA TGTGCCAGCACCCCGGGCGGGAGCGGGGACACCGGGGAGCTGTTTTTT.